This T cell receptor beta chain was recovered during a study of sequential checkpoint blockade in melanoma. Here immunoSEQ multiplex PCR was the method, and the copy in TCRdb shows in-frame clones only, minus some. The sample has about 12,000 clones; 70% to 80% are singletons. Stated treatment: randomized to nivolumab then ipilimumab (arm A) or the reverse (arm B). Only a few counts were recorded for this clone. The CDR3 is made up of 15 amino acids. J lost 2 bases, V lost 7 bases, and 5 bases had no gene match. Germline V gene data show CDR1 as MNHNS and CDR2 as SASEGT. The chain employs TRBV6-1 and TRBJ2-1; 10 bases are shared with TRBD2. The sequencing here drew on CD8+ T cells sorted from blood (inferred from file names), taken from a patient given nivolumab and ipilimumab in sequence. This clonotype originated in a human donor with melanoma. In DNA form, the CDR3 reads TGTGCCAGCATCTTAGCGGGAGGAACCTACAATGAGCAGTTCTTC. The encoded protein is CASILAGGTYNEQFF.